Listed here are 15 T cell receptor beta chains from one sample, sequenced in a study of blood T cell repertoires in COVID-19. Produced via immunoSEQ multiplex PCR; TCRdb's table is partial and in-frame only. The sample has roughly 150,000 clones; roughly 80% are singletons. The sequenced material came from peripheral blood. The receptor source for this set is a man in his 70s with active or convalescent COVID-19.

Here the CDR3 reads CASSYSGLAPFYEQYF. In DNA, the CDR3 is TGTGCCAGCAGTTACTCCGGACTAGCGCCATTCTACGAGCAGTACTTC. V and J are TRBV6-5 and TRBJ2-7; 9 positions agree with TRBD2. V gave up 0 bases and J gave up 3 bases; unmatched junction bases: 6. This CDR3 comprises 16 residues. CDR1 is MNHEY, CDR2 SVGAGI, per germline.

V usage is TRBV24-1 and J usage is TRBJ2-2, with TRBD1 matching over 8 bases. With V trimmed by 7 bases and J by 8 bases, 5 bases remained unmatched. Per the germline V gene, CDR1 is KGHDR and CDR2 is SFDVKD. This CDR3 has 13 residues. CDR3 in amino acids: CATRSWDRGELFF. DNA for the CDR3: TGTGCCACCAGATCCTGGGACAGGGGGGAGCTGTTTTTT.

The chain couples TRBV5-1 to TRBJ2-7; weak D call: TRBD2 (6 bases). The CDR3 is made up of 14 amino acids. Germline V lookup: CDR1 SGHRS, CDR2 YFSETQ. Deletions cut 0 bases from V and 0 bases from J, with 7 bases between. The CDR3 here is CASSLGSGSYEQYF. The CDR3 nucleotides read TGCGCCAGCAGCTTGGGTAGCGGCTCCTACGAGCAGTACTTC.

V is TRBV5-1 and J is TRBJ1-4, with TRBD1 identical over 9 bases. Germline V gene data show CDR1 as SGHRS and CDR2 as YFSETQ. This CDR3 spans 15 amino acids. The V and J ends lost 2 bases and 7 bases, in that order; junction bases with no gene match: 6. The CDR3 DNA sequence: TGCGCCAGCAGCTTCGGACAGGGGCTGGGTGAAAAACTGTTTTTT. Protein product: CASSFGQGLGEKLFF.

The CDR3 loop is CASSLDRGTEGYTF. The CDR3 DNA is TGCGCCAGCAGCTTGGACAGGGGGACGGAAGGCTACACCTTC. This chain joins TRBV5-1 and TRBJ1-2, with 8 nucleotides matching TRBD1. Germline-derived CDR1 and CDR2 are SGHRS and YFSETQ. The CDR3 consists of 14 residues. Germline trimming cut 0 bases from V and 8 bases from J; bases unmatched to any gene: 6.

This clone was seen a single time. This chain uses TRBV19 with TRBJ1-5; possible D gene TRBD1, 5 bases. Germline loops: CDR1 LNHDA, CDR2 SQIVND (reference sequence). V shed 7 bases and J shed 2 bases, with 15 bases lying between them. This CDR3 is built from 15 residues. The CDR3 nucleotides are TGTGCCAGTACCCCCGGTGGAGGGGGCAATCAGCCCCAGCATTTT. Its translation: CASTPGGGGNQPQHF.

The rearrangement uses TRBV24-1 and TRBJ2-1, with 13 bases fitting TRBD2. With 4 bases clipped from V and 10 bases from J, the junction kept 12 bases outside the gene matches. Germline CDR1 is KGHDR and CDR2 is SFDVKD. This CDR3 has 17 amino acids. The CDR3 DNA follows: TGTGCCACCAGTGACCCCGGACTAGCGGGGGCCTACAGGGAGCAGTTCTTC. Protein: CATSDPGLAGAYREQFF.

This clone showed up just a few times. The chain has TRBV11-2 and TRBJ2-1; TRBD2 agrees at 10 bases. Germline CDR1 reads SGHAT; CDR2 reads FQNNGV. The CDR3 is made up of 15 amino acids. The V segment lost 2 bases and the J segment 4 bases; nucleotides outside the gene matches: 2. In DNA, the CDR3 is TGTGCCAGCAGCTTAAGGACTAGCGGTTACAATGAGCAGTTCTTC. As protein: CASSLRTSGYNEQFF.

This sequence joins TRBV5-1 and TRBJ2-5, with TRBD1 matching over 11 bases. Trimming took 4 bases from V and 0 from J; bases not matched to a gene: 5. Germline CDR1 SGHRS, CDR2 YFSETQ. The CDR3 is 16 residues long. The CDR3 sequence is CASSGGTGGYQETQYF. The CDR3 nucleotides are TGCGCCAGCAGCGGAGGGACAGGGGGTTACCAAGAGACCCAGTACTTC.

V gene TRBV25-1 combines with J gene TRBJ2-7, with 13 bases matching TRBD2. The trim removed 3 bases at V and 3 bases at J, leaving 5 bases unmatched. The CDR3 runs to 16 residues. The germline V gene encodes CDR1 MGHDK and CDR2 SYGVNS. The CDR3 DNA follows: TGTGCCAGCAGTGAGGTGGGACTAGCGGGGCGCTACGAGCAGTACTTC. It encodes CASSEVGLAGRYEQYF.

This chain uses TRBV2 with TRBJ2-1; a possible D gene is TRBD2 (6 bases). The V gene's germline CDR1 is SNHLY and CDR2 FYNNEI. CDR3 length: 15 amino acids. Deletions cut 0 bases from V and 5 bases from J, with 11 bases between. CDR3 bases: TGTGCCAGCAGTGAAGCGCGAGGGAGGAACAATGAGCAGTTCTTC. Amino acid sequence: CASSEARGRNNEQFF.

J is TRBJ2-7 and V is TRBV11-3; maybe TRBD1 (5 bases). Germline V gene data show CDR1 as SGHNT and CDR2 as YENEEA. The CDR3 loop spans 14 amino acids. Trimming left V 3 bases short and J 3 bases short, with 12 bases between. CDR3 sequence reads: CASSLNSQGYEQYF. The DNA for the CDR3 is TGTGCCAGCAGCTTGAATTCCCAGGGCTACGAGCAGTACTTC.

The chain joins TRBV18 to TRBJ1-4, with unresolved D. CDR3 length: 13 residues. The V end was cut by 5 bases, the J end by 4 bases, with 8 bases between. In germline, CDR1 is KGHSH, CDR2 LQKENI. For the CDR3, the DNA is TGTGCCAGCTCATCGAGGGATAATGAAAAACTGTTTTTT. Its protein product is CASSSRDNEKLFF. Filled out from reference TRBV18 and TRBJ1-4, the complete variable domain reads NAGVMQNPRHLVRRRGQEARLRCSPMKGHSHVYWYRQLPEEGLKFMVYLQKENIIDESGMPKERFSAEFPKEGPSILRIQQVVRGDSAAYFCASSSRDNEKLFFGSGTQLSVL.

The chain joins TRBV7-9 to TRBJ2-3; TRBD2 aligns across 14 bases. The ends lost 5 bases at V and 3 bases at J; junction bases unmatched: 7. CDR3 length equals 17 residues. The germline gives CDR1 SEHNR, CDR2 FQNEAQ (reference sequence). DNA for the CDR3: TGTGCCAGCAGCCACTCGACTAGCGGGGGGGCAACAGATACGCAGTATTTT. The encoded protein is CASSHSTSGGATDTQYF.

The rearrangement joins TRBV28 to TRBJ1-6; 9 bases align to TRBD1. The germline CDR1 and CDR2 sequences are MDHEN and SYDVKM. Trimming at V came to 2 bases and at J to 9 bases, leaving 5 bases not matched to a gene. The CDR3 extends over 15 amino acids. In DNA, the CDR3 is TGTGCCAGCAGTTTACCGGACAGGGGCATTTCACCCCTCCACTTT. The encoded protein is CASSLPDRGISPLHF.